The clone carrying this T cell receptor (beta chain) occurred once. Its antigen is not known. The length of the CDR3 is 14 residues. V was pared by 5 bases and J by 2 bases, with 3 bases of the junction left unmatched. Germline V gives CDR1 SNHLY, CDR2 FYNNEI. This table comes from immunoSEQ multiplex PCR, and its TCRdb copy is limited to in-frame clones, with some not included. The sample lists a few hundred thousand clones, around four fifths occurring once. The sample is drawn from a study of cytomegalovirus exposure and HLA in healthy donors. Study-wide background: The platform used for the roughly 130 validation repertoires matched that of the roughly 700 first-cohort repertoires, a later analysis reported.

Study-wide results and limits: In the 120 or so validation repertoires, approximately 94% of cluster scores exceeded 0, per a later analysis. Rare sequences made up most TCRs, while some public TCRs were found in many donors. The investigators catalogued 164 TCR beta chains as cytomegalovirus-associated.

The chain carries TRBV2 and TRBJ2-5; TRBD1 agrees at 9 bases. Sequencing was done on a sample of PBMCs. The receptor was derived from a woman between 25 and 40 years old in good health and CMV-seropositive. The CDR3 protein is CASSIDRGQETQYF. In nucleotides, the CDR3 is TGTGCCAGCAGTATAGACAGGGGGCAAGAGACCCAGTACTTC.